This T cell receptor beta chain was captured by sequencing in a study of cytomegalovirus exposure and HLA in healthy donors. Findings of the study overall: Later work found most CMV-associated TCR beta chains apparently HLA-restricted. TCR beta V segments were, for the most part, productive about 90% or about 30% of the time in an earlier analysis.

J lost 6 bases, V lost 7 bases, and 13 bases had no gene match. Per germline, CDR1 SQVTM and CDR2 ANQGSEA. This CDR3 region has 14 residues. In regard to this clone: What it binds is unknown.

Primers included in the PCR were 60 Vbeta and 13 Jbeta primers. This table comes from immunoSEQ multiplex PCR, and its TCRdb copy is limited to in-frame clones, with some not included. The sample yields about 120,000 clones, around 63% seen once. Sequencing was done on a sample of PBMCs. The TCR sequence derives from a man aged 35 to 55 in good health and CMV-seropositive. The chain has TRBV29-1 and TRBJ1-1; 8 positions agree with TRBD1. The CDR3 DNA is TGCAGCGGCATACCGGGACAGGCCCTTTCTGAAGCTTTCTTT. This gives the protein CSGIPGQALSEAFF. Together with reference TRBV29-1 and TRBJ1-1, the CDR3 gives the full variable domain: SAVISQKPSRDICQRGTSLTIQCQVDSQVTMMFWYRQQPGQSLTLIATANQGSEATYESGFVIDKFPISRPNLTFSTLTVSNMSPEDSSIYLCSGIPGQALSEAFFGQGTRLTVV.